This record covers a single T cell receptor beta chain. These data are taken from a study of cytomegalovirus exposure and HLA in healthy donors. CDR1 and CDR2 (germline): MNHNS, SASEGT. This CDR3 has 14 residues. With 6 bases clipped from V and 0 bases from J, the junction kept 4 bases outside the gene matches. The PCR employed 60 Vbeta primers together with 13 Jbeta primers. Sequencing was performed with immunoSEQ multiplex PCR; in TCRdb, only in-frame clones are kept and a portion is missing. Of 100,000 to 120,000 clones detected, over 80% appear once; the ten largest clones hold 6.9%. The chain is built from TRBV6-1 and TRBJ1-2, with TRBD1 identical over 7 bases. The origin of this receptor is a man under 40 in good health and CMV-seropositive. Sequencing used PBMCs. CDR3 amino acids: CASRGTVANYGYTF. The CDR3 nucleotides read TGTGCCAGCAGGGGGACAGTTGCTAACTATGGCTACACCTTC.